The clone carrying this T cell receptor beta chain was detected only a few times. Its matching antigen is unknown. 5'RACE with constant-segment primers built TCRalpha and TCRbeta cDNA libraries with UMIs. MiXCR, run by TCRdb on the 5' RACE reads, gives a single entry per CDR3 protein. This table holds 150,000 or so distinct CDR3 sequences, around 30% found once. This specimen comes from a study of T-cell memory formation after mild COVID-19. Overall study context: Clusters were largely donor specific.

CDR3 length: 11 residues. CDR1 DFQATT and CDR2 SNEGSKA come from the germline V gene (reference sequence). General study points: Some SARS-CoV-2-responding clones were already detected in memory before infection. Chiefly within CM and EM were the contracting CD4+ clones; CD8+ ones were within EMRA.

This sequence joins TRBV20-1 and TRBJ2-7; tentatively, D is TRBD1 (5 bases). This TCR came from an adult woman who had mild COVID-19 (a few samples of this study predate the infection). Cell type and time point are not known. What was sequenced was PBMCs or a T cell subset sorted from them (not recorded which). This CDR3 is CSRSRGNEQYF. CDR3 coding DNA: TGCAGCCGATCAAGGGGCAACGAGCAGTACTTC.